Listed below are T cell receptor beta chains from one sample, sequenced in a study of metastatic and nonmetastatic thyroid tumors. TCRdb reprocessed the PCR reads using MiXCR. The sample has fewer than 6,000 clones, 20% to 30% seen once. The sequencing sample was made of adjacent normal tissue. Source of these receptors: a male donor with papillary thyroid cancer or a benign thyroid nodule (not recorded which). Some clones in this sample may be carry-over from other donors' samples. The CDR3 runs from the conserved cysteine through the conserved F or W. The D gene is left open where the match is weak. Clone sizes are given selectively: once, few, many, or a class where the clone is expanded.

size	D	V	J	DNA	CDR3
-	-	TRBV10-2	TRBJ1-5	TGCGCCAGCACCAGGGACTATATAGAGCCCCAGCATTTT	CASTRDYIEPQHF
medium-sized	-	TRBV2	TRBJ1-1	TGTGCCAGCAGTGAACTGGAGAACACTGAAGCTTTCTTT	CASSELENTEAFF
-	-	TRBV20-1	TRBJ1-5	-	CSARLGGRAVRAVLRAGHQHF
few	-	TRBV2	TRBJ1-3	TGTGCCAGCAGTGGCTTCGGACAGTCATCTGGAAACACCATATATTTT	CASSGFGQSSGNTIYF
medium-sized	-	TRBV2	TRBJ1-3	TGTGCCAGCAGTGATTCCGGAAACACCATATATTTT	CASSDSGNTIYF
medium-sized	TRBD2	TRBV19	TRBJ2-1	TGTGCCAGTAGTAGGTCCCTAACTAGCGGGAGGGATGAGCAGTTCTTC	CASSRSLTSGRDEQFF
medium-sized	TRBD1	TRBV14	TRBJ2-6	TGTGCCAGCAGCCACCGGACAGGGGCTTTCTCTGGGGCCAACGTCCTGACTTTC	CASSHRTGAFSGANVLTF
many	TRBD1	TRBV20-1	TRBJ2-2	TGCAGTGCTAAACAGGGGGCCGGGGAGCTGTTTTTT	CSAKQGAGELFF
medium-sized	-	TRBV18	TRBJ1-6	TGTGCCAGCTCACCCATATGGAGGGAAAAGAATTCACCCCTCCACTTT	CASSPIWREKNSPLHF
-	TRBD2	TRBV6-2/TRBV6-3	TRBJ2-7	TGTGCCAGCAGTACCCGACTATCTAGCGGGAGACGTTACGAGCAGTACTTC	CASSTRLSSGRRYEQYF
many	-	TRBV19	TRBJ1-1	TGTGCCAGTATCGCAAAATTGAACACTGAAGCTTTCTTT	CASIAKLNTEAFF
medium-sized	-	TRBV6-1	TRBJ2-7	TGTGCCAGCAGTGAATCGGGTCTGTCCCCCTCCGAGCAGTACTTC	CASSESGLSPSEQYF
-	TRBD2	TRBV20-1	TRBJ2-1	TGCAGTGCTGCCGATAGCGGGGGAAACTCCTACAATGAGCAGTTCTTC	CSAADSGGNSYNEQFF
-	TRBD2	TRBV5-5	TRBJ2-1	TGTGCCAGCAGCGGGGCCGGGGGGAACAATGAGCAGTTCTTC	CASSGAGGNNEQFF
few	TRBD1	TRBV5-1	TRBJ2-2	TGCGCCAGCACCCCGTCGACAGGGGGGAGTAGCACCGGGGAGCTGTTTTTT	CASTPSTGGSSTGELFF
few	TRBD1	TRBV28	TRBJ1-5	TGTGCCACCAAACAGGGGGATTTCAATCAGCCCCAGCATTTT	CATKQGDFNQPQHF
medium-sized	TRBD2	TRBV10-3	TRBJ2-1	TGTGCCACGTCCCTGGCGGGAGATAAGTTCTTC	CATSLAGDKFF
-	TRBD1	TRBV11-3	TRBJ2-7	TGTGCCAGCAGCCGGGACAGGCCACCCTACGAGCAGTACTTC	CASSRDRPPYEQYF
few	-	TRBV12-3/TRBV12-4	TRBJ1-1	TGTGCCAGCAGTTTTGGCAACACTGAAGCTTTCTTT	CASSFGNTEAFF
few	-	TRBV12-3/TRBV12-4	TRBJ2-4	TGTGCCAGCAGTTTGGGACCACAACTCTCGTTCTTC	CASSLGPQLSFF
few	-	TRBV6-5	TRBJ1-4	TGTGCCAGCAGTTCCGGGGAAAAACTGTTTTTT	CASSSGEKLFF
few	-	TRBV6-6	TRBJ1-1	TGTGCCAGCAAGCGGGCTTTCTTT	CASKRAFF
large	-	TRBV28	TRBJ1-1	TGTGCCAGCAGTATCGGGGCCATACCCCTGGGGGCTTTCTTT	CASSIGAIPLGAFF
many	TRBD2	TRBV6-6	TRBJ2-3	TGTGCCAGCAGTCCGACTAGCGGGGGTTCCTACACAGATACGCAGTATTTT	CASSPTSGGSYTDTQYF
medium-sized	-	TRBV10-3	TRBJ2-1	TGTGCCATCAGTGAGTTCGTGGAAGAAACCCACAATGAGCAGTTCTTC	CAISEFVEETHNEQFF
-	TRBD2	TRBV12-3/TRBV12-4	TRBJ2-6	TGTGCCAGCAGGACAGCGGGGGCCTCTGGGGCCAACGGCCTGACTTTC	CASRTAGASGANGLTF
-	TRBD1	TRBV7-9	TRBJ2-5	TGTGCCAGCAGCCGGGGGACAGGGGTCCAAGAGACCCAGTACTTC	CASSRGTGVQETQYF
many	-	TRBV7-9	TRBJ1-2	TGTGCCAGCAGCTTAGATTCAGGGAACTATGGCTACACCTTC	CASSLDSGNYGYTF
few	-	TRBV27	TRBJ2-7	TGTGCCAGCAGCTCGAGGAGCGAGCAGTACTTC	CASSSRSEQYF
-	-	TRBV12-3/TRBV12-4	TRBJ1-2	TGTGCCAGCAGCGCGACAGGATTCGGCTACACCTTC	CASSATGFGYTF
-	-	TRBV9	TRBJ2-2	TGTGCCAGCAGCACTGACAGGCCAACGAACACCGGGGAGCTGTTTTTT	CASSTDRPTNTGELFF
few	TRBD1	TRBV2	TRBJ1-6	TGTGCCAGCAGCGTATCCGGGACAGGGGATTCACCCCTCCACTTT	CASSVSGTGDSPLHF
medium-sized	-	TRBV28	TRBJ1-2	TGTGCCAGCAGTTTATCGTCAGTCTGGAAGGGCTACACCTTC	CASSLSSVWKGYTF